The entry that follows covers one T cell receptor beta chain sequence. Antigen unknown. This sample stems from a study of T-cell memory formation after mild COVID-19. Study results and limitations: Contracting CD4+ clones lay largely in CM and EM, with CD8+ ones residing in EMRA. Contracting clones from day 15 to 85 showed balanced CD4/CD8; later expanders favored CD4+. Cross-reactive memory apparently joined, as some responding clones appeared in pre-infection memory.

Using constant-segment primers, 5'RACE produced TCR alpha and TCR beta cDNA libraries carrying sample barcodes and UMIs. TCRdb recomputed calls from the 5' RACE reads with MiXCR, one row per CDR3 protein. The data show roughly 200,000 distinct CDR3 sequences, about 21% seen once. Sequenced input: PBMCs or a T cell subset sorted from them (not recorded which). The origin of this receptor is an adult woman who had mild COVID-19 (a few samples of this study predate the infection). Cell type and time point are not known.

CDR3 sequence (DNA): TGTGCCAGCAGCCAAGATTCCCACGAGCAGTACTTC. It yields the protein CASSQDSHEQYF. The chain couples TRBV3-1 to TRBJ2-7; the D is unclear. The CDR3 length is 12 residues. Trimming removed 0 bases at V and 5 bases at J, with 5 bases between. CDR1 and CDR2 from the germline V gene are LGHDT and YNNKEL (reference sequence).